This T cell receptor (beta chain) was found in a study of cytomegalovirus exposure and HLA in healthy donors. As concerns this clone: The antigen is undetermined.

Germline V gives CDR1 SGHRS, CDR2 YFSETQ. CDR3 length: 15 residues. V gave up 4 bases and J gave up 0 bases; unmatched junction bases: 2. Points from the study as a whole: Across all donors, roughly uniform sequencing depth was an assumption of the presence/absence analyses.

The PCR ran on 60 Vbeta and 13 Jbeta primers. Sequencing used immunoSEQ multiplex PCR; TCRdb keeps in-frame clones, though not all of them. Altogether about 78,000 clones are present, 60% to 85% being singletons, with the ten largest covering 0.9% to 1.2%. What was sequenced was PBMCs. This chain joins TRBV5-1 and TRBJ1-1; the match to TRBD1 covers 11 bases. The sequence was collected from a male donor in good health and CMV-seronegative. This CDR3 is CASSADRGLNTEAFF. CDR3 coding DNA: TGCGCCAGCAGCGCGGACAGGGGGCTGAACACTGAAGCTTTCTTT.